Listed below are T cell receptor beta chains from one sample, sequenced in a study of blood T cells in healthy people across ages. TCRdb re-analysed the 5' RACE reads in MiXCR, keeping a single row per CDR3 protein. The repertoire holds fewer than 2,000,000 distinct CDR3 sequences, around 36% seen once, with about 11% in the top ten. Sequenced input: blood. These receptors were taken from a woman aged 25 to 39 in good health. CDR3s include the opening cysteine and the closing phenylalanine or tryptophan. The D gene is left open where the match is weak. For some rows the clone size is stated as once, few or many, or as a class when expanded; others skip it.

D	V	J	size	CDR3	DNA
TRBD2	TRBV5-1	TRBJ2-1	NA	CASSYRLAGGSYNEQFF	TGCGCCAGCAGCTATCGACTAGCGGGGGGATCCTACAATGAGCAGTTCTTC
NA	TRBV12-3/TRBV12-4	TRBJ2-6	NA	CASSPKGFGANVLTF	TGTGCCAGCAGTCCGAAGGGGTTTGGGGCCAACGTCCTGACTTTC
TRBD1	TRBV7-2	TRBJ1-2	few	CASSAQGADMIYTF	TGTGCCAGCAGCGCACAGGGGGCGGATATGATCTACACCTTC
TRBD2	TRBV12-3/TRBV12-4	TRBJ2-7	few	CASGSSGRASSNYEQYF	TGTGCCAGCGGATCCAGCGGGAGGGCTTCATCGAACTACGAGCAGTACTTC
TRBD1	TRBV4-1	TRBJ1-1	NA	CASSQTGEVEAFF	TGCGCCAGCAGCCAAACAGGGGAGGTTGAAGCTTTCTTT
TRBD2	TRBV20-1	TRBJ2-4	NA	CSAPPLAGGNIQYF	TGCAGTGCCCCCCCTCTAGCGGGGGGAAACATTCAGTACTTC
TRBD2	TRBV5-1	TRBJ2-3	NA	CASSLSGRAGTDTQYF	TGCGCCAGCAGCTTGAGCGGGAGGGCCGGCACAGATACGCAGTATTTT
NA	TRBV12-3/TRBV12-4	TRBJ1-1	NA	CASSLFLDTEAFF	TGTGCCAGCAGCTTATTCCTGGACACTGAAGCTTTCTTT
NA	TRBV7-2	TRBJ2-7	few	CASSLRSARSYEQYF	TGTGCCAGCAGCTTAAGATCAGCGAGGTCCTACGAGCAGTACTTC
TRBD1	TRBV6-6	TRBJ2-1	many	CASSPTGAGNEQFF	TGTGCCAGCAGTCCGACAGGGGCTGGCAATGAGCAGTTCTTC
NA	TRBV7-8	TRBJ1-1	NA	CASSHKQGNTEAFF	TGTGCCAGCAGCCACAAGCAGGGGAACACTGAAGCTTTCTTT
NA	TRBV5-1	TRBJ2-7	NA	CASSPDGRTGTKLSYEQYF	TGCGCCAGCAGCCCTGATGGAAGAACCGGGACAAAACTCTCCTACGAGCAGTACTTC
TRBD1	TRBV7-9	TRBJ2-7	many	CASSIDREVFHEQYF	TGTGCCAGCAGCATCGACAGGGAAGTATTCCACGAGCAGTACTTC
NA	TRBV28	TRBJ1-5	NA	CASSLRSWQGLQPQHF	TGTGCCAGCAGTTTAAGATCCTGGCAGGGCCTCCAGCCCCAGCATTTT